The clone carrying this TCR beta chain came up a few times. The data belong to a study of blood T cells in healthy people across ages. Through a sample-barcoded 5' primer and a J-beta primer mix, a second PCR was run for roughly 6 to 11 cycles. Template switching added a 12-random-nucleotide identifier to every cDNA molecule. Using its own MiXCR run on the 5' RACE reads, TCRdb lists one record per CDR3 protein. The data contain roughly 1 million distinct CDR3 sequences, under 30% of them singletons. A further study also used this sample, focusing on T cells of mothers and their children.

Sequences were obtained from blood. This clonotype was sampled from a girl aged 2-9 years in good health.

The CDR3 DNA sequence: TGTGCCAGCAGCAACCGACAGGGGGGTGAAAAACTGTTTTTT. This gives the protein CASSNRQGGEKLFF. The V gene is TRBV7-2, the J gene TRBJ1-4; 9 bases are a match to TRBD1. V lost 5 bases, J lost 7 bases, and 5 bases stayed unmatched. Germline V gene data show CDR1 as SGHTA and CDR2 as FQGNSA. The length of the CDR3 is 14 residues.